The 2 T cell receptor beta chains below all came from one sample that was sequenced in a study of T cell clonality in common variable immunodeficiency. Measured with immunoSEQ multiplex PCR; TCRdb has only the in-frame clones, and not every one. This repertoire holds more than 7,000 clones, and none appear only once. Regarding the study as a whole: Reportedly, TCR beta sequences from common variable immunodeficiency showed fewer deletions and N-nucleotide insertions.

Antigens for these TCRs are unknown. Sequencing was done on a sample of peripheral blood mononuclear cells. These receptors were collected from a human donor with common variable immunodeficiency.

In this sample, this clone turned up a few times. The read terminates 3 residues ahead of where the CDR3 ends, so the germline J gene completes it. This chain links TRBV7-9 with TRBJ1-6; D call uncertain. CDR1 is SEHNR, CDR2 FQNEAQ, per germline (reference sequence). This CDR3 is built from 15 residues. The V and J ends lost 2 bases and 7 bases respectively, with 12 bases between them. The part of the CDR3 DNA that was read is TGTGCCAGCAGCTTAATGGGCCGTCCAAATTCACCC. Residues: CASSLMGRPNSP. The whole CDR3 protein reads CASSLMGRPNSPLHF.

To note about this clone: The CDR3 end lies 3 residues beyond the end of the read and is filled in from the germline J gene. The chain has TRBV7-9 and TRBJ2-7; D may match TRBD1 or TRBD2 (5 bases each). Germline V gene lookup returns CDR1 SEHNR and CDR2 FQNEAQ (reference sequence). The CDR3 spans 14 residues. The ends were cut back, 5 bases at V and 5 bases at J, with 16 bases in the middle. The CDR3 loop is CASSPRGAPNEQYF. The sequenced CDR3 bases are TGTGCCAGCAGCCCCCGAGGGGCCCCCAACGAG.